This TCR beta chain was obtained from a study of T cell repertoires in cytomegalovirus infection. Study in general: Both CMV infection and a matching HLA type were indicated by public TCR beta signatures.

TCRdb itself ran the reads through MiXCR, one entry per CDR3 protein. The sample has around 450,000 distinct CDR3 sequences, 10% to 12% seen once. The CDR3 extends over 17 amino acids. The germline gives CDR1 SGHAT, CDR2 FQDESV (reference sequence). With V trimmed by 2 bases and J by 0 bases, 7 bases remained unmatched. This clonotype was seen at least ten times. Sequencing was carried out using PBMCs. The origin of this receptor is a human donor in good health (CMV status not recorded). Some clones in this sample may be carry-over from other donors' samples. The genes are TRBV11-1 and TRBJ2-5, with TRBD2 identical over 9 bases. The CDR3 DNA is TGTGCCAGCAGCTTACCGCGAGCGGGAGGTCACCAAGAGACCCAGTACTTC. It yields the protein CASSLPRAGGHQETQYF.